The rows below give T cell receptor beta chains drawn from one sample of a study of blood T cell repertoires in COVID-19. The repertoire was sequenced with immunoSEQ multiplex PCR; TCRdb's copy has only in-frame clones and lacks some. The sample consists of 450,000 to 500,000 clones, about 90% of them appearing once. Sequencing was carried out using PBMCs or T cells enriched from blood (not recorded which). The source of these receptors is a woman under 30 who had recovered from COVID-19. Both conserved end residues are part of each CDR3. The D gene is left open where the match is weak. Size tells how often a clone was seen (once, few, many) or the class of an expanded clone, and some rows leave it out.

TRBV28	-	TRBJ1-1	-	CASGGLNTEAFF	TGTGCCAGTGGGGGACTCAACACTGAAGCTTTCTTT
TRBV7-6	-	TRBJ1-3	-	CASSPGQGNTIYF	TGTGCCAGCAGCCCTGGACAGGGAAACACCATATATTTT
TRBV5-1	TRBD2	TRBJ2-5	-	CASSLVLAGGQETQYF	TGCGCCAGCAGCTTGGTCTTAGCGGGGGGGCAAGAGACCCAGTACTTC
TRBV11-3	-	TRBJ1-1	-	CASSSGGRTEAFF	TGTGCCAGCAGCTCCGGAGGCAGAACTGAAGCTTTCTTT
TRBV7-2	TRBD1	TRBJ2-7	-	CASSGDRTSYEQYF	TGTGCCAGCAGCGGGGACAGGACCTCCTACGAGCAGTACTTC
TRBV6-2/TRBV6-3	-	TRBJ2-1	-	CASSLGPSRRNEQFF	TGTGCCAGCAGTTTGGGCCCGTCGCGCCGCAATGAGCAGTTCTTC
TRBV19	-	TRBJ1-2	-	CASRADGHGYTF	TGTGCCAGCAGGGCGGATGGGCATGGCTACACCTTC
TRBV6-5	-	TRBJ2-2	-	CARCLQGNGELFF	TGTGCCAGGTGCCTACAGGGAAACGGGGAGCTGTTTTTT
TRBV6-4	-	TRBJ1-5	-	CASSAPRGEWKDQPQHF	TGTGCCAGCAGTGCCCCTCGGGGGGAATGGAAGGATCAGCCCCAGCATTTT
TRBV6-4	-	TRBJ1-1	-	CASSREGDTEAFF	TGTGCCAGCAGTCGTGAAGGAGACACTGAAGCTTTCTTT
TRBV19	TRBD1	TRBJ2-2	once	CASDRGSDAGTGELFF	TGTGCCAGTGACAGGGGGAGTGATGCGGGCACCGGGGAGCTGTTTTTT
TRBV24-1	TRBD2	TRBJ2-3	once	CATSDPSAGDSTDTQYF	TGTGCCACCAGTGATCCCTCGGCGGGGGATTCTACAGATACGCAGTATTTT
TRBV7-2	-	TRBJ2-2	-	CASSHKWGGEGPGELFF	TGTGCCAGCAGCCATAAGTGGGGGGGCGAAGGGCCCGGGGAGCTGTTTTTT
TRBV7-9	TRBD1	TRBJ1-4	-	CASSRDRGYEKLFF	TGTGCCAGCAGCCGTGACAGGGGATATGAAAAACTGTTTTTT
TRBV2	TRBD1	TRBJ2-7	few	CASATGIYEQYF	TGTGCCAGCGCGACAGGGATCTACGAGCAGTACTTC
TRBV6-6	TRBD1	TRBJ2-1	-	CASSYSRDRDYNEQFF	TGTGCCAGCAGTTACTCGCGAGACAGGGACTACAATGAGCAGTTCTTC
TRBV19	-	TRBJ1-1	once	CASSMGSIRTEAFF	TGTGCCAGTAGTATGGGGAGTATAAGGACTGAAGCTTTCTTT
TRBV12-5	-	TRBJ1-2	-	CASGLDLHRDYGYTF	TGTGCTAGTGGTTTGGACCTTCACAGGGACTATGGCTACACCTTC
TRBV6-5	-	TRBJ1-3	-	CASSSSRSANTIYF	TGTGCCAGCAGTTCCTCGAGGAGTGCAAACACCATATATTTT
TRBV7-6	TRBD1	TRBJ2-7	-	CASSLTGGTYEQYF	TGTGCCAGCAGCCTTACAGGGGGAACCTACGAGCAGTACTTC
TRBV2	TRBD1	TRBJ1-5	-	CASRVTGNSNQPQHF	TGTGCCAGCAGGGTGACAGGGAATAGCAATCAGCCCCAGCATTTT
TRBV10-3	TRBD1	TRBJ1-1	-	CATRQGNYTEAFF	TGTGCCACCCGACAGGGGAATTACACTGAAGCTTTCTTT
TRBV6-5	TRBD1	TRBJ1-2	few	CASSSTGTGFYGYTF	TGTGCCAGCAGTTCCACCGGGACAGGATTCTATGGCTACACCTTC
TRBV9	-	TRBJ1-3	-	CASSGAIGFSGNTIYF	TGTGCCAGCAGCGGGGCTATAGGCTTCTCTGGAAACACCATATATTTT
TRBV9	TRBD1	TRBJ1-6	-	CASSSREQGLRLSPLHF	TGTGCCAGCAGCTCCCGGGAACAGGGGCTTAGGTTATCACCCCTCCACTTT
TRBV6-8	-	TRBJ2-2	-	CASSSKPAKDRSGELFF	TGTGCCAGCAGTTCCAAACCCGCGAAGGATAGGAGCGGGGAGCTGTTTTTT